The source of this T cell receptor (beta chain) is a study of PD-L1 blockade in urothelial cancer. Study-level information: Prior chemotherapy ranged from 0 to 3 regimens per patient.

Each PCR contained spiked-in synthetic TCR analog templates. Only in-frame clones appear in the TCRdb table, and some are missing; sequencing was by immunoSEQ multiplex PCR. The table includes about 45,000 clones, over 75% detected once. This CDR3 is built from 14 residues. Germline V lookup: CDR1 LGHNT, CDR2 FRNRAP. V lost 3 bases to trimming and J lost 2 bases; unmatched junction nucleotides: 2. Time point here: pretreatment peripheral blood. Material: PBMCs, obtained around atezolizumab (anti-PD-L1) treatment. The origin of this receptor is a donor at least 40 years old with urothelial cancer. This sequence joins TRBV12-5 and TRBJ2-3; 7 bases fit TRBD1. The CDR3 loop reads CASGLGGPTDTQYF. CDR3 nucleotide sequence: TGTGCTAGTGGTTTAGGGGGCCCCACAGATACGCAGTATTTT.